These T cell receptor beta chains were read from a single sample in a study of cytomegalovirus exposure and HLA in healthy donors. Using immunoSEQ multiplex PCR, the repertoire was profiled, and TCRdb retains in-frame clones only, with some absent. The sample yields about 130,000 clones, approximately 9% seen once. The sequenced material came from PBMCs. Receptors originate from a middle-aged woman in good health and CMV-seropositive. Each CDR3 is given with its conserved first and last residue. Fields, in order: D gene, clone size, J gene, V gene, CDR3 DNA, CDR3 protein. The D gene is left open where the match is weak. Some rows have no size entry. The others give once, few or many, or a class for an expanded clone.

TRBD1 few TRBJ1-2 TRBV9 TGTGCCAGCAGCGTAGGGGGACAGCGCTTAGGCTACACCTTC CASSVGGQRLGYTF
TRBD1 . TRBJ1-1 TRBV29-1 TGCAGCGCCGCACAGGGGACTAACACTGAAGCTTTCTTT CSAAQGTNTEAFF
. few TRBJ2-7 TRBV5-1 TGCGCCAGCAGCCCCTCTGGGGGGGCTAGCGAGCAGTACTTC CASSPSGGASEQYF
TRBD1 few TRBJ2-3 TRBV6-1 TGTGCCAGCAGACGGCAGGGGGCGCATACAGATACGCAGTATTTT CASRRQGAHTDTQYF
. few TRBJ2-3 TRBV6-4 TGTGCCAGCAGTGTTGGGCAAACCAGCGGGGATACGCAGTATTTT CASSVGQTSGDTQYF
. . TRBJ1-1 TRBV19 TGTGCCAGTAGTATAGCGGACAGAAGGAACACTGAAGCTTTCTTT CASSIADRRNTEAFF
TRBD2 . TRBJ2-3 TRBV4-3 TGCGCCAGCAGCCAAGATCTAGCGGGGGACACAGATACGCAGTATTTT CASSQDLAGDTDTQYF
TRBD1 . TRBJ2-5 TRBV18 TGTGCCAGCTCACCACGGACAGGGGGTCAAGAGACCCAGTACTTC CASSPRTGGQETQYF
. few TRBJ2-2 TRBV7-9 TGTGCCAGCAGCTTTCCTAGAGGGGAGCTGTTTTTT CASSFPRGELFF
. . TRBJ2-7 TRBV21-1 TGTGCCAGCAGCAAAGGAGCGTCCAGCTCCTACGAGCAGTACTTC CASSKGASSSYEQYF
TRBD1 few TRBJ2-7 TRBV14 TGTGCCAGCAGCCACCGCAGGACAGGGGGCGGGGAGCAGTACTTC CASSHRRTGGGEQYF
. few TRBJ1-1 TRBV7-6 TGTGCCAGCAGCTTACAGGGAGGGGGCACTGAAGCTTTCTTT CASSLQGGGTEAFF
. few TRBJ1-2 TRBV2 TGTGCCAGCAGTGGCACAGGGATCGTTGGCTACACCTTC CASSGTGIVGYTF
. . TRBJ1-5 TRBV12-5 TGTGCTAGTGGTTTTGAACTCGGCAATCAGCCCCAGCATTTT CASGFELGNQPQHF
TRBD2 . TRBJ2-7 TRBV11-2 TGTGCCAGCAGACCTATAGCGGGATACAAATACGAGCAGTACTTC CASRPIAGYKYEQYF
. . TRBJ1-2 TRBV4-1 TGCGCCAGCAGCCAACAACAGGGCTCTGGCTACACCTTC CASSQQQGSGYTF
TRBD2 few TRBJ2-3 TRBV7-6 TGTGCCAGCAGCTTACCCGGGACTAGCGGGGGGACTACAGATACGCAGTATTTT CASSLPGTSGGTTDTQYF
. few TRBJ1-5 TRBV7-2 TGTGCCAGCACCCAATACGAGGGGGGGGCCCAGCATTTT CASTQYEGGAQHF
. few TRBJ1-2 TRBV15 TGTGCCACCAGCAGAGATCGGACAGTCCGAGGCTACACCTTC CATSRDRTVRGYTF
. . TRBJ2-5 TRBV5-6 TGTGCCAGCAGCCCCTCCGGTCCAGAGACCCAGTACTTC CASSPSGPETQYF
. few TRBJ2-7 TRBV6-1 TGTGCCAGCAAAATGGAGGCGTGGGGCTACGAGCAGTACTTC CASKMEAWGYEQYF
. . TRBJ2-7 TRBV19 TGTGCCAGTAGTATTGTACTGAACTACGAGCAGTACTTC CASSIVLNYEQYF
TRBD1 . TRBJ2-5 TRBV25-1 TGTGCCAGCAGTGCCGGACAGGGGGCGATGAAGACCCAGTACTTC CASSAGQGAMKTQYF
TRBD2 few TRBJ2-3 TRBV19 TGTGCCACCCTGGGGACTAGCGGGGGGGGAACAGATACGCAGTATTTT CATLGTSGGGTDTQYF
TRBD1 . TRBJ1-4 TRBV5-1 TGCGCCAGCAGCGGGGGGACAGGGACAACTAATGAAAAACTGTTTTTT CASSGGTGTTNEKLFF
TRBD1 few TRBJ1-1 TRBV18 TGTGCCAGCTCACCCAGGGGACAGGGGGCGGGAGGCACTGAAGCTTTCTTT CASSPRGQGAGGTEAFF
. few TRBJ2-1 TRBV5-1 TGCGCCAGCAGCTTGCCTACCGGGTCACGGGGCAATGAGCAGTTCTTC CASSLPTGSRGNEQFF
TRBD2 once TRBJ2-5 TRBV2 TGTGCCAGCGTGCGGGGGGGCCAGGAGGCCCAGTACTTC CASVRGGQEAQYF
. . TRBJ1-5 TRBV11-2 TGTGCCAGCAGCCTGGGCGATCAGCCCCAGCATTTT CASSLGDQPQHF
TRBD1 few TRBJ2-7 TRBV5-1 TGCGCCAGCGGCGAACAGGGGGCCTCCTACGAGCAGTACTTC CASGEQGASYEQYF
. few TRBJ2-3 TRBV2 TGTGCCAGCAATCGGGAAATAACTAGCACAGATACGCAGTATTTT CASNREITSTDTQYF
TRBD1 . TRBJ1-1 TRBV6-1 TGTGCCAGCAGTGCTCCGGGACAGGGTAGTCTGACTGAAGCTTTCTTT CASSAPGQGSLTEAFF
. . TRBJ2-5 TRBV6-5 TGTGCCAGCAGTTACGCGGGGGCAGAGACCCAGTACTTC CASSYAGAETQYF
TRBD2 . TRBJ2-3 TRBV11-2 TGTGCCAGCAGCTTGCGACTAGCGGGGGGCCTCACCACAGATACGCAGTATTTT CASSLRLAGGLTTDTQYF
TRBD1 few TRBJ1-2 TRBV4-1 TGCGCCAGCAGCCGACTCGGACAGGGACCCTATGGCTACACCTTC CASSRLGQGPYGYTF
. few TRBJ1-4 TRBV27 TGTGCCAGCAGTTTTGTATCCCCGGGTAATGAAAAACTGTTTTTT CASSFVSPGNEKLFF
. . TRBJ1-1 TRBV9 TGTGCCAGCAGCCCGCAGACAGGGAACACTGAAGCTTTCTTT CASSPQTGNTEAFF
. few TRBJ1-5 TRBV4-1 TGCGCCAGCAGCCAAGATGAGGGTTTCGGTCAGCCCCAGCATTTT CASSQDEGFGQPQHF
. few TRBJ1-1 TRBV27 TGTGCCAGCAGTTTCCTGGGGCTAACTGAAGCTTTCTTT CASSFLGLTEAFF
TRBD2 . TRBJ2-1 TRBV4-1 TGCGCCAGCAGCCAAGACGGGGCGGGGGTGATTCCCGGAGAGCAGTTCTTC CASSQDGAGVIPGEQFF
. . TRBJ1-1 TRBV6-1 TGTGCCAGCAGTGAAATCAGAGGGACTGAAGCTTTCTTT CASSEIRGTEAFF
. few TRBJ1-6 TRBV2 TGTGCCAGCAGTTTTACACAGGGCCGCTCCTATAATTCACCCCTCCACTTT CASSFTQGRSYNSPLHF
. few TRBJ1-2 TRBV19 TGTGCCAGTACCATCGCAGGGGATAACTATGGCTACACCTTC CASTIAGDNYGYTF
. . TRBJ1-1 TRBV19 TGTGCCAGTAGGGCATGGGAAGGGGAGGGCAACACTGAAGCTTTCTTT CASRAWEGEGNTEAFF
TRBD2 . TRBJ2-3 TRBV27 TGTGCCAGCAGTCCATACCTAATAGCGGGGGGTACAGATACGCAGTATTTT CASSPYLIAGGTDTQYF
. . TRBJ1-3 TRBV18 TGTGCCAGCTCACCACCGACGAGGGCTGGAAACACCATATATTTT CASSPPTRAGNTIYF
. . TRBJ1-1 TRBV5-1 TGCGCCAGCAGTGAGTACCGGGTGAACACTGAAGCTTTCTTT CASSEYRVNTEAFF